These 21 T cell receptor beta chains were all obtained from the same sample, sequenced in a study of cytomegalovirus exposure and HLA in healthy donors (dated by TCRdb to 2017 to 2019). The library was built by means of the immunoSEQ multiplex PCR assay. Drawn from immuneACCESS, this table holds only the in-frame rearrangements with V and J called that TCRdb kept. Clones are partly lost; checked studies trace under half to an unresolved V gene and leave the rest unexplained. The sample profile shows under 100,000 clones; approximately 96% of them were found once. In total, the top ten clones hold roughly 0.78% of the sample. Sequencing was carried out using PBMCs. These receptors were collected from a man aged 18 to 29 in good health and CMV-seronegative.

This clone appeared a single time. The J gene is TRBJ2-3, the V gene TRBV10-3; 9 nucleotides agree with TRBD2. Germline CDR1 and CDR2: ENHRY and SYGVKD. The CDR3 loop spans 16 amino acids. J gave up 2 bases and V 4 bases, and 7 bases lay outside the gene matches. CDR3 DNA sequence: TGTGCCATCAGTGTAACTAGCGGGCAAGACACAGATACGCAGTATTTT. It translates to CAISVTSGQDTDTQYF.

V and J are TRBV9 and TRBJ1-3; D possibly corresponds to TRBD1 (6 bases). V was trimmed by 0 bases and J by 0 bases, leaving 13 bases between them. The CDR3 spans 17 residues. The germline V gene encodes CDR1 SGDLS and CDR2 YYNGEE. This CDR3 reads CASSVGDTEPSGNTIYF. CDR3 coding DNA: TGTGCCAGCAGCGTAGGGGACACCGAGCCCTCTGGAAACACCATATATTTT. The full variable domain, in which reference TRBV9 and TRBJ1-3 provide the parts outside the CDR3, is DSGVTQTPKHLITATGQRVTLRCSPRSGDLSVYWYQQSLDQGLQFLIQYYNGEERAKGNILERFSAQQFPDLHSELNLSSLELGDSALYFCASSVGDTEPSGNTIYFGEGSWLTVV.

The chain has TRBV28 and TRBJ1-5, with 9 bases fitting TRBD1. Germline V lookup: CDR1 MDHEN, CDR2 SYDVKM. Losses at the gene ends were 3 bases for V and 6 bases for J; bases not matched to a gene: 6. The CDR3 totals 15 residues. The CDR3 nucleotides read TGTGCCAGCAGTTTTGACAGGGGGAGAGGTCAGCCCCAGCATTTT. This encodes CASSFDRGRGQPQHF.

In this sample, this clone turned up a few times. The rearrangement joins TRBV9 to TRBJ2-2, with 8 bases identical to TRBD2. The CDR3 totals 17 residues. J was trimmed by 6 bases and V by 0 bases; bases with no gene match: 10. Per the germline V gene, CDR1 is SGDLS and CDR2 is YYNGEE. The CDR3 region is CASSVAYQREISGELFF. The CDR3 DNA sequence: TGTGCCAGCAGCGTAGCCTACCAGCGGGAGATATCCGGGGAGCTGTTTTTT.

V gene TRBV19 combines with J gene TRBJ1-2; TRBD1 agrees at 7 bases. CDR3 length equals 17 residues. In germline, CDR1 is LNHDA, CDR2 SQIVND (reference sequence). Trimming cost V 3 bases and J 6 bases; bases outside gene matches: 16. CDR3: CASSIPTHMKQGNGYTF. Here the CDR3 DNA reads TGTGCCAGTAGTATCCCAACGCATATGAAACAGGGGAATGGCTACACCTTC.

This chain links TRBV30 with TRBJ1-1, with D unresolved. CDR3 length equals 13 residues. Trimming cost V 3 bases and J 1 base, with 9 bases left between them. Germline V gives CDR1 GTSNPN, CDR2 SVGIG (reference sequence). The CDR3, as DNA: TGTGCCTGGAGACTCGACAAGAACACTGAAGCTTTCTTT. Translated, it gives CAWRLDKNTEAFF. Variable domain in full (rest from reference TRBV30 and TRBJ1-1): SQTIHQWPATLVQPVGSPLSLECTVEGTSNPNLYWYRQAAGRGLQLLFYSVGIGQISSEVPQNLSASRPQDRQFILSSKKLLLSDSGFYLCAWRLDKNTEAFFGQGTRLTVV.

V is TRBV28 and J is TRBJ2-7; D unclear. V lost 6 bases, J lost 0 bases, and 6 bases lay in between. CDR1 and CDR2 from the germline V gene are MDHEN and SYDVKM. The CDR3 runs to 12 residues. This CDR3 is CASSLASYEQYF. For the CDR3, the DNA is TGTGCCAGCAGCCTGGCCTCCTACGAGCAGTACTTC.

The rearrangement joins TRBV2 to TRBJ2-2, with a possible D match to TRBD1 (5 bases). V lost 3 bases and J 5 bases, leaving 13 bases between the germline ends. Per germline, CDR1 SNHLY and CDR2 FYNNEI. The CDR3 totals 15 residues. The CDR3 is CASSEGRVKTGELFF. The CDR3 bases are TGTGCCAGCAGTGAGGGCAGGGTTAAGACCGGGGAGCTGTTTTTT.

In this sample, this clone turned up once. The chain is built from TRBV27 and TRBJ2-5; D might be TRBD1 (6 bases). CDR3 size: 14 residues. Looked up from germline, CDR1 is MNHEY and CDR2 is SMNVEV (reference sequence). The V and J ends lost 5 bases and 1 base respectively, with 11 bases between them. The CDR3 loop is CASSHRDIQETQYF. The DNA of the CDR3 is TGTGCCAGCAGTCACCGGGACATCCAAGAGACCCAGTACTTC.

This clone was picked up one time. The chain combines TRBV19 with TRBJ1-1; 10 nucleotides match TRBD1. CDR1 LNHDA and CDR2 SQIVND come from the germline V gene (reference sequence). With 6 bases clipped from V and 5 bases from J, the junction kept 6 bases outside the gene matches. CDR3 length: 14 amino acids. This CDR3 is CASSYGTGETEAFF. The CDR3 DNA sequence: TGTGCCAGTAGCTACGGGACAGGGGAGACTGAAGCTTTCTTT.

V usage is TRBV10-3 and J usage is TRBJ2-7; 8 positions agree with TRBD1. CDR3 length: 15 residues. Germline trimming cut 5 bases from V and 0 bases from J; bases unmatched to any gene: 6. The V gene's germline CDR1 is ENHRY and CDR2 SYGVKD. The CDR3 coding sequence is TGTGCCATCAGTCCCGGACAGGGTGGCTCCTACGAGCAGTACGTC. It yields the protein CAISPGQGGSYEQYV.

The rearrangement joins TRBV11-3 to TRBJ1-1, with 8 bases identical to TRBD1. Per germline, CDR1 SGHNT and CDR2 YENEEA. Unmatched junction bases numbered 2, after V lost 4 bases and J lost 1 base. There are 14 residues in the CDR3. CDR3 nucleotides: TGTGCCAGCAGCTCAGGGACAGGGAACACTGAAGCTTTCTTT. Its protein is CASSSGTGNTEAFF.

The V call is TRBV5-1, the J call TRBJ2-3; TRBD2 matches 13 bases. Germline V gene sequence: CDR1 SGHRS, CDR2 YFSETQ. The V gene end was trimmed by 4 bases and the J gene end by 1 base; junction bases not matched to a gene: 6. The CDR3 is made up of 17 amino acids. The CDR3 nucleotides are TGCGCCAGCAGCCCCGGACTAGCGGGAGCCCGCACAGATACGCAGTATTTT. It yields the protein CASSPGLAGARTDTQYF.

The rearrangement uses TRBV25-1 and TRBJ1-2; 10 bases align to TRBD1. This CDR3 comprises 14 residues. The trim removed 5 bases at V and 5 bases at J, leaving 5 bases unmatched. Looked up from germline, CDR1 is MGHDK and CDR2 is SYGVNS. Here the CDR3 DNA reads TGTGCCAGCAGTAGACAGGGGGCTGGTTATGGCTACACCTTC. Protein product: CASSRQGAGYGYTF.

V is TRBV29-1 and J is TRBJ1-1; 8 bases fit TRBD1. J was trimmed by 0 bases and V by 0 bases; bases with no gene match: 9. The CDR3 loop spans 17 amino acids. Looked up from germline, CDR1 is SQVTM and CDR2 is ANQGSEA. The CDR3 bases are TGCAGCGTTGAAGAGTGGGACAGGAAGTTCTTGAACACTGAAGCTTTCTTT. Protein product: CSVEEWDRKFLNTEAFF.

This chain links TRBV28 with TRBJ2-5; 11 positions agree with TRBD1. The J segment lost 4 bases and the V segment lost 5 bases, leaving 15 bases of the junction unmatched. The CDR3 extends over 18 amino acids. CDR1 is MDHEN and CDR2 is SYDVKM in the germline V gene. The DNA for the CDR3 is TGTGCCAGCAGTCGTACGCTTCATGGGACAGGGGGGGGAGAGACCCAGTACTTC. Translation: CASSRTLHGTGGGETQYF.

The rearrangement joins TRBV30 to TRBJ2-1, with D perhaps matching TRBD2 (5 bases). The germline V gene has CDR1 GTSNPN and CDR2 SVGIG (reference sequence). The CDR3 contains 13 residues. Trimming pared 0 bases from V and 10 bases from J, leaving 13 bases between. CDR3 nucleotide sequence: TGTGCCTGGAGTGTAGGTCCGGGAAACGAGCAGTTCTTC. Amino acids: CAWSVGPGNEQFF.

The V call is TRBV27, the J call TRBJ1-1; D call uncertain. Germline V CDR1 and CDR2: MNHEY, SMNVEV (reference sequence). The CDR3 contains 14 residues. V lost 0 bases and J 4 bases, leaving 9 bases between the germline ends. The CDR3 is CASSLSGVGTEAFF. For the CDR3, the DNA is TGTGCCAGCAGTTTATCCGGGGTAGGCACTGAAGCTTTCTTT.

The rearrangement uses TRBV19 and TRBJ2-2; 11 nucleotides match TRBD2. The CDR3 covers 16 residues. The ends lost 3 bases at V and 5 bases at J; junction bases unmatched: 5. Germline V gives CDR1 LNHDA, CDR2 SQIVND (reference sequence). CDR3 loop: CASSIGGLAVTGELFF. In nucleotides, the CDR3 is TGTGCCAGTAGTATTGGGGGACTAGCGGTTACCGGGGAGCTGTTTTTT.

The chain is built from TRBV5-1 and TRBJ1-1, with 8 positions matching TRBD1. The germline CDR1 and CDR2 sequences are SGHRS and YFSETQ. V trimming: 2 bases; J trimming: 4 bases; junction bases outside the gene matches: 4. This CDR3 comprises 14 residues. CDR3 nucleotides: TGCGCCAGCAGCTTCAATACAGGGGGCACTGAAGCTTTCTTT. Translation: CASSFNTGGTEAFF. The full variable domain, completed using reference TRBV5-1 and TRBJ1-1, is KAGVTQTPRYLIKTRGQQVTLSCSPISGHRSVSWYQQTPGQGLQFLFEYFSETQRNKGNFPGRFSGRQFSNSRSEMNVSTLELGDSALYLCASSFNTGGTEAFFGQGTRLTVV.

The CDR3 DNA is TGTGCCAGCAGCCTCGGGATGGCTCCAAGCACAGATACGCAGTATTTT. Protein sequence: CASSLGMAPSTDTQYF. The chain couples TRBV11-3 to TRBJ2-3; perhaps TRBD2 as D (5 bases). CDR3 size: 16 residues. V lost 5 bases, J lost 0 bases, and 15 bases lay in between. Germline-derived CDR1 and CDR2 are SGHNT and YENEEA.